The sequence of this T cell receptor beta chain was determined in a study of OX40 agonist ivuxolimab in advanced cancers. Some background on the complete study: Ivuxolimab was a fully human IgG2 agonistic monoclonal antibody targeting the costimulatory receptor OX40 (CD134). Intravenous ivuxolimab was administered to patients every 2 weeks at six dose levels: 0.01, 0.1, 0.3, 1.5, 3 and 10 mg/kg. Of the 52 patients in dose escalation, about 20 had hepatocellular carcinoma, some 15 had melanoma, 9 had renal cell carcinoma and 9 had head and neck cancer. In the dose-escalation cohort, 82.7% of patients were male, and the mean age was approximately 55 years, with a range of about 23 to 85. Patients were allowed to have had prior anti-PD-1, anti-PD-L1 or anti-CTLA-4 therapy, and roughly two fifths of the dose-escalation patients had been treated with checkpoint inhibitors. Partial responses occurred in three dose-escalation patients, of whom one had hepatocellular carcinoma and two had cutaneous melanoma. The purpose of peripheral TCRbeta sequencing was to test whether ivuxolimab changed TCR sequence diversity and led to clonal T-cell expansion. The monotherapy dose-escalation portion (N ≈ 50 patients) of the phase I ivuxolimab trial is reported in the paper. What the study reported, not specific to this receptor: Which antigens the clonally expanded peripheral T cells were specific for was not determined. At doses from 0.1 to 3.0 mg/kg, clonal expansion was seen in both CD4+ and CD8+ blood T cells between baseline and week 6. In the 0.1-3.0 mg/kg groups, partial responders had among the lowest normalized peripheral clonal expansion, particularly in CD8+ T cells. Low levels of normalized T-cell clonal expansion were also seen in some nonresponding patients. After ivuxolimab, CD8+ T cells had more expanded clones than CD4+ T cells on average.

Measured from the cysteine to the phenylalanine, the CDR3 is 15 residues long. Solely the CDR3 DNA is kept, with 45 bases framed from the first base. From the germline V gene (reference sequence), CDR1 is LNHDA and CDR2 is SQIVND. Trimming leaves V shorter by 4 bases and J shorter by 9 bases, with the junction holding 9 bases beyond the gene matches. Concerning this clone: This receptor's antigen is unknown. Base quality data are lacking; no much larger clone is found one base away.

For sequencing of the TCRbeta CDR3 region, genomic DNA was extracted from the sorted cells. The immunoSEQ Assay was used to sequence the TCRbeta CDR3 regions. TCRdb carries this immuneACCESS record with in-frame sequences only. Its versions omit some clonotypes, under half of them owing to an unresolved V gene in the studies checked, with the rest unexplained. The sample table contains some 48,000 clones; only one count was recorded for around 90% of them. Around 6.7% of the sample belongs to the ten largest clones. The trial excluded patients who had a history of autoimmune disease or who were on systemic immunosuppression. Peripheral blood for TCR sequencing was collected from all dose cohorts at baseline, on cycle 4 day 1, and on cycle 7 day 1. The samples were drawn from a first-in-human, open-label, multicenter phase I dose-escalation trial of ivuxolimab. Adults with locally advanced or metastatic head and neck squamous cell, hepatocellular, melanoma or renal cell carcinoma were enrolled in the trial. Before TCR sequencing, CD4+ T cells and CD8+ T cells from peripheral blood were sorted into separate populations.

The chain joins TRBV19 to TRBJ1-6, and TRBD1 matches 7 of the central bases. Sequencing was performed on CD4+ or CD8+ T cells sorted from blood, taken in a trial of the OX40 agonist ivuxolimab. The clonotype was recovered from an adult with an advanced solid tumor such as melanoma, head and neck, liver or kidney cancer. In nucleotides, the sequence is TGTGCCAGTAGTACCCGACAGGGAAACGGTTCACCCCTCCACTTT. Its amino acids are CASSTRQGNGSPLHF.